Sequencing of this T cell receptor beta chain was carried out in a study of T-cell reconstitution after alpha-beta-depleted transplantation in children. Study results and limitations: There were reportedly several hundred expanded graft clones from which alpha-beta T cells came about two months after transplant. One year post-transplant, T-cell counts and diversity were largely derived from T cells produced anew.

The CDR3 length is 17 residues. Trimming shortened V by 6 bases and J by 6 bases, and 27 bases separated the two germline ends. This clonotype was counted at least ten times. Its antigen is not identified. Using unique molecular identifiers, the investigators prepared the TCRbeta library. TCRdb used MiXCR to reprocess the PCR reads, holding one entry per CDR3 protein. The sample lists a few hundred thousand distinct CDR3 sequences; 10% to 15% were seen once. The receptor was isolated from a male patient younger than 18 who had a stem cell transplant for acute myeloid leukemia, so the T cells may come from the graft donor. Sequencing was performed on PBMCs, mostly from graft donor cells, taken 360 days after TCRalphabeta/CD19-depleted stem cell transplant. The chain recombines TRBV12-3 or TRBV12-4 with TRBJ2-7; the D gene is possibly TRBD1 (5 bases). CDR3 residues: CASRDPFADGPTGEQYF. DNA for the CDR3: TGTGCCAGCAGGGACCCCTTTGCGGACGGCCCTACAGGCGAGCAGTACTTC.